This record concerns one T cell receptor (beta chain) sequence. The antigen is not known. Profiled with immunoSEQ multiplex PCR; TCRdb holds only in-frame clones, not every one. The sample lists under 300,000 clones, approximately 84% seen once, with over 0.5% in the top ten. Germline values: CDR1 SQVTM, CDR2 ANQGSEA. The CDR3 has 12 residues. Trimming cost V 6 bases and J 2 bases, with 8 bases left between them. The sample originates from a study of Tregs in tolerant kidney transplant recipients. Unstimulated Tregs (CD4+CD25+CD127-) and CD4+CD25- non-Tregs were sorted from PBMCs. Broader study findings: Activated donor B cell expansion appeared to reveal the most relevant donor-specific TCRbeta repertoire. No direct test of biological reproducibility was done here.

The V gene is TRBV29-1, the J gene TRBJ1-5; D unresolved. The material sequenced was CD4+ T cells from blood. The TCR originated in a human donor in good health. The CDR3 is CSVGRGNQPQHF. The CDR3 region has the DNA TGCAGCGTCGGTAGGGGCAATCAGCCCCAGCATTTT.